The rows below give T cell receptor beta chains drawn from one sample of a study of T cells in localized non-small cell lung cancer. Generated by immunoSEQ multiplex PCR, the TCRdb table keeps only in-frame clones and is missing some. There are around 45,000 clones in the sample; roughly 86% occur only once, and 2.5% lies in the top ten. Sequencing was performed on PBMCs, taken before any cancer treatment. Receptor source: a man between 35 and 75 years old with stage II lung adenocarcinoma. Each CDR3 is given without its conserved first and last residue. A D gene is named only where the DNA matches it firmly. The size entry is marked missing in some rows and otherwise reads once, few, many or a size class.

d_gene	abundance	v_gene	CDR3aa
.	once	TRBV2	ASRAYEDTQY
.	once	TRBV30	ARSGGAYTEAF
.	.	TRBV19	ASSITSGAGAQY
.	.	TRBV19	ASTHDASGQPQH
.	.	TRBV19	ATKGGFGTENIQY
TRBD1	.	TRBV5-4	ASTLEQGDEQF
TRBD1	.	TRBV15	ATAGDRDGYT
TRBD1	.	TRBV9	ASSVATTGFDTEAF
TRBD2	.	TRBV4-1	ASSPLIPRLAVTLTDTQY
TRBD1	.	TRBV5-1	ASSFGTALQETQY
TRBD1	.	TRBV6-1	ASRDRRGGDTEAF
.	.	TRBV6-1	ASSERGEKLF
TRBD2	once	TRBV7-9	ASSLTSGDNEQF
TRBD1	.	TRBV12-5	ASGASGGNYGYT
.	.	TRBV7-9	ASSPHRDRETQY
.	once	TRBV18	ASSPPSGENTEAF
.	.	TRBV11-1	ASSLPEGPTDTQY
.	.	TRBV5-5	ASSLSPHAEAF